These 17 T cell receptor beta chains were sequenced from one sample in a study of blood T cell repertoires in COVID-19. TCRdb's table, derived via immunoSEQ multiplex PCR, lists solely in-frame clones and lacks some. The sample carries about 160,000 clones, approximately 80% recorded once. The sequencing input was PBMCs or T cells enriched from blood (not recorded which). The receptor set was obtained from a man aged 40-55 years who had recovered from COVID-19.

The chain is built from TRBV28 and TRBJ2-4, with no clear D. The CDR3 totals 12 residues. From germline, CDR1 is MDHEN and CDR2 SYDVKM. The ends were cut back, 3 bases at V and 5 bases at J, with 5 bases in the middle. The CDR3 DNA reads TGTGCCAGCAGTTTTGGGCAAAACATTCAGTACTTC. Amino acid sequence: CASSFGQNIQYF.

V is TRBV18 and J is TRBJ2-3; possible D gene TRBD1, 6 bases. CDR1 KGHSH and CDR2 LQKENI come from the germline V gene. The CDR3 is 17 residues long. V lost 4 bases, J lost 1 base, and 18 bases lay in between. CDR3 sequence (DNA): TGTGCCAGCTCACTACACGCAGGGGCGCTAGGCACAGATACGCAGTATTTT. Protein: CASSLHAGALGTDTQYF.

The rearrangement uses TRBV7-6 and TRBJ1-4; TRBD1 might be the D (5 bases). Germline assignment: CDR1 SGHVS and CDR2 FNYEAQ. Trimming took off 5 bases at V and 0 bases at J, with 19 bases between the two ends. The CDR3 covers 18 residues. The CDR3 here is CASSPIIQGGPTNEKLFF. The CDR3 nucleotides read TGTGCCAGCAGCCCGATAATTCAGGGAGGGCCAACTAATGAAAAACTGTTTTTT.

This chain uses TRBV30 with TRBJ1-1; possible D gene TRBD1, 6 bases. This CDR3 is 14 amino acids long. Deletions cut 2 bases from V and 4 bases from J, with 14 bases between. CDR1 and CDR2 (germline): GTSNPN, SVGIG (reference sequence). Here the CDR3 reads CAWSRREGGTEAFF. CDR3 in DNA: TGTGCCTGGAGTCGCCGGGAGGGGGGCACTGAAGCTTTCTTT.

The chain is built from TRBV4-2 and TRBJ2-1; D might be TRBD2 (5 bases). The V and J ends lost 2 bases and 8 bases respectively, with 19 bases between them. The CDR3 totals 16 residues. From germline, CDR1 is LGHNA and CDR2 YNFKEQ. The CDR3 DNA is TGTGCCAGCAGCCAACCACCTCGGGCGGGCCCCCATGAGCAGTTCTTC. It yields the protein CASSQPPRAGPHEQFF.

This sequence joins TRBV4-1 and TRBJ1-1; 7 bases agree with TRBD1. CDR1 MGHRA and CDR2 YSYEKL come from the germline V gene. J gave up 3 bases and V 2 bases, and 9 bases lay outside the gene matches. The CDR3 contains 16 residues. The CDR3 here is CASSQRAGTAYTEAFF. CDR3 in DNA: TGCGCCAGCAGCCAAAGGGCCGGGACAGCTTACACTGAAGCTTTCTTT.

This chain uses TRBV5-1 with TRBJ2-5, with TRBD2 identical over 9 bases. J lost 4 bases, V lost 7 bases, and 8 bases had no gene match. The CDR3 spans 14 residues. Per germline, CDR1 SGHRS and CDR2 YFSETQ. The CDR3 loop is CASRYSGGGETQYF. Written as DNA, the CDR3 is TGCGCCAGCCGCTATAGCGGGGGTGGAGAGACCCAGTACTTC.

This clone was seen only once. The chain uses TRBV5-4 and TRBJ2-7, with 7 nucleotides matching TRBD1. V was pared by 1 base and J by 0 bases, with 10 bases of the junction left unmatched. Per germline, CDR1 SGHNT and CDR2 YYREEE (reference sequence). This CDR3 is 17 amino acids long. The CDR3: CASSLRGPGQFSYEQYF. In nucleotides, the CDR3 is TGTGCCAGCAGCTTGAGGGGGCCGGGACAGTTCTCCTACGAGCAGTACTTC. The whole variable domain, remainder taken from reference TRBV5-4 and TRBJ2-7, is ETGVTQSPTHLIKTRGQQVTLRCSSQSGHNTVSWYQQALGQGPQFIFQYYREEENGRGNFPPRFSGLQFPNYSSELNVNALELDDSALYLCASSLRGPGQFSYEQYFGPGTRLTVT.

This chain links TRBV19 with TRBJ1-1; possible D gene TRBD1, 6 bases. Germline CDR1 LNHDA, CDR2 SQIVND (reference sequence). CDR3 length equals 16 residues. The V and J ends lost 8 bases and 0 bases respectively, with 19 bases between them. CDR3 sequence reads: CASGGGGSFLNTEAFF. The CDR3 coding sequence is TGTGCCAGTGGGGGCGGCGGGTCCTTCTTGAACACTGAAGCTTTCTTT.

The chain couples TRBV15 to TRBJ1-1; TRBD1 is a possible D gene (6 bases). This CDR3 spans 15 amino acids. Germline V lookup: CDR1 LNHNV, CDR2 YYDKDF (reference sequence). Trimming pared 5 bases from V and 5 bases from J, leaving 18 bases between. The CDR3 spells CATSSRTQGGTEAFF. The CDR3 nucleotides read TGTGCCACCAGCTCGCGCACACAGGGTGGTACTGAAGCTTTCTTT. Full variable domain (outside the CDR3, taken from reference TRBV15 and TRBJ1-1): DAMVIQNPRYQVTQFGKPVTLSCSQTLNHNVMYWYQQKSSQAPKLLFHYYDKDFNNEADTPDNFQSRRPNTSFCFLDIRSPGLGDTAMYLCATSSRTQGGTEAFFGQGTRLTVV.

This sequence joins TRBV6-1 and TRBJ2-7; D is perhaps TRBD1 (7 bases). V lost 3 bases and J lost 7, with 16 bases in between. The CDR3 sequence is 14 residues long. Germline assignment: CDR1 MNHNS and CDR2 SASEGT. CDR3 sequence: CASSDRGVGWEQYV. The CDR3 nucleotides are TGTGCCAGCAGTGACAGGGGGGTAGGTTGGGAGCAGTACGTC.

The chain combines TRBV10-1 with TRBJ2-7; 7 positions agree with TRBD2. Germline V CDR1 and CDR2: WNHNN, SYGVQD (reference sequence). Trimming took 0 bases from V and 6 from J; bases not matched to a gene: 17. This CDR3 is 18 amino acids long. The CDR3 DNA reads TGCGCCAGCAGTGAGTCGTTGTACGGGCAGGGAGGGCTTTCCGAGCAGTACTTC. Protein sequence: CASSESLYGQGGLSEQYF.

As DNA, the CDR3 is TGTGCCAGCAGCTTTTCGGTAGCGGAGACCCAGTACTTC. Amino acids: CASSFSVAETQYF. This chain joins TRBV7-7 and TRBJ2-5, with a possible D match to TRBD2 (5 bases). Germline values: CDR1 SSHAT, CDR2 FNYEAQ (reference sequence). The ends were cut back, 3 bases at V and 5 bases at J, with 10 bases in the middle. The CDR3 contains 13 residues.

The count of this clone is one. V and J are TRBV5-1 and TRBJ1-1; perhaps TRBD1 as D (5 bases). Germline-derived CDR1 and CDR2 are SGHRS and YFSETQ. V was trimmed by 7 bases and J by 1 base, leaving 8 bases between them. CDR3 length: 12 residues. CDR3 bases: TGCGCCAGCCAGCAGGGGAACACTGAAGCTTTCTTT. It translates to CASQQGNTEAFF.

CDR3 DNA: TGTGCCAGTAAGTTGACCGACAGGGAGTGGGCGAACACTGAAGCTTTCTTT. Amino acids: CASKLTDREWANTEAFF. This rearrangement joins TRBV19 to TRBJ1-1; TRBD1 matches at 7 bases. The CDR3 loop spans 17 amino acids. V trimming: 7 bases; J trimming: 1 base; junction bases outside the gene matches: 15. Germline CDR1 reads LNHDA; CDR2 reads SQIVND (reference sequence).

The V call is TRBV6-6, the J call TRBJ1-5; D is perhaps TRBD1 (5 bases). CDR3 length: 14 amino acids. The V and J ends lost 7 bases and 7 bases respectively, with 17 bases between them. Germline lookup yields CDR1 MNHNY and CDR2 SVGAGI (reference sequence). The CDR3 sequence is CASTGTYGGQPQHF. The CDR3 DNA is TGTGCCAGCACCGGGACCTACGGGGGGCAGCCCCAGCATTTT.

The CDR3 protein is CATSDFPENYGYTF. DNA for the CDR3: TGTGCCACCAGTGATTTTCCCGAGAACTATGGCTACACCTTC. The rearrangement links TRBV24-1 to TRBJ1-2; no firm D call. Germline V gene sequence: CDR1 KGHDR, CDR2 SFDVKD. V lost 1 base, J lost 2 bases, and 7 bases lay in between. This CDR3 comprises 14 residues.